A selection of T cell receptor beta chains follows, all from one sample in a study of Graves' ophthalmopathy and Graves' hyperthyroidism. TCRdb itself ran the multiplex PCR reads through MiXCR, one entry per CDR3 protein. The sample has approximately 700,000 distinct CDR3 sequences, roughly two fifths seen once. The sequenced material came from peripheral blood. All receptors come from an adult man with Graves' ophthalmopathy. Each CDR3 is given with its conserved first and last residue. D genes are given only for firm matches. A row's size may be missing; if present it is once, few, many or a size class.

cdr3_aa	cdr3_nt	d_call	v_call	clone_size	cdr3_length	j_call
CASSISLAGGKETQYF	TGTGCCAGTAGTATAAGCCTAGCGGGAGGGAAGGAGACCCAGTACTTC	TRBD2	TRBV19	NA	16	TRBJ2-5
CATSRDRTENTEAFF	TGTGCCACCAGCAGAGATCGGACAGAGAACACTGAAGCTTTCTTT	NA	TRBV15	NA	15	TRBJ1-1
CAWSRDRGHQPQHF	TGTGCCTGGAGTCGTGACAGGGGGCATCAGCCCCAGCATTTT	TRBD1	TRBV24-1	NA	14	TRBJ1-5
CAISYSGFGYTF	TGTGCCATCAGTTACTCAGGGTTTGGCTACACCTTC	NA	TRBV10-3	NA	12	TRBJ1-2
CVSSVEGTSVSGELFF	TGTGTCAGCAGCGTAGAAGGGACTAGCGTCTCCGGGGAGCTGTTTTTT	TRBD2	TRBV9	NA	16	TRBJ2-2
CSAAQTGQTNTEAFF	TGCAGTGCTGCGCAGACGGGACAGACAAACACTGAAGCTTTCTTT	TRBD1	TRBV20-1	NA	15	TRBJ1-1
CASSDSAGVPEQYF	TGTGCCAGCAGTGATAGTGCCGGGGTCCCCGAGCAGTACTTC	NA	TRBV25-1	NA	14	TRBJ2-7
CASSELAYGAGNTIYF	TGTGCCAGCAGTGAATTAGCCTATGGAGCTGGAAACACCATATATTTT	NA	TRBV25-1	few	16	TRBJ1-3
CAISLVLGANVLTF	TGTGCCATCAGTTTAGTCCTTGGGGCCAACGTCCTGACTTTC	NA	TRBV2	NA	14	TRBJ2-6
CASSFKGDTGELFF	TGTGCCAGCAGCTTCAAGGGGGACACCGGGGAGCTGTTTTTT	NA	TRBV7-6	few	14	TRBJ2-2